This TCR beta chain was observed in a study of metastatic and nonmetastatic thyroid tumors. The wider study: For malignant and benign thyroid patients, tumor or nodule tissue and blood were the sources whose repertoires were compared. Findings of the study overall: Malignant thyroid tumors reportedly exceeded benign nodules significantly in TCR beta diversity, with the difference appearing in blood and tumor.

Each patient went into thyroid surgery without having received any treatment. Unmatched junction bases numbered 5, after V lost 2 bases and J lost 2 bases. The CDR3 is 15 residues long. Germline V gives CDR1 MNHEY, CDR2 SVGAGI. As originally analysed: Between-group CDR3 differences, defined by clinicopathological status, yielded a distant-metastasis classifier for papillary thyroid cancer. TCRdb used MiXCR to call clones anew from the PCR reads. The V and J calls were not made by the authors but by TCRdb's processing. The repertoire holds 22,000 or so clones, 23% seen once, with 65% to 75% in the top ten. With respect to this clone: What it binds is not known.

Sequencing input: blood. The V and J genes are TRBV6-5 and TRBJ2-7, with 8 nucleotides matching TRBD1. This clonotype originated in a male donor with papillary thyroid cancer or a benign thyroid nodule (not recorded which). Some clones in this sample may be carry-over from other donors' samples. The CDR3 region has the DNA TGTGCCAGCAGTTACAGGACAGGGCTTCCCTACGAGCAGTACTTC. Encoded protein: CASSYRTGLPYEQYF.